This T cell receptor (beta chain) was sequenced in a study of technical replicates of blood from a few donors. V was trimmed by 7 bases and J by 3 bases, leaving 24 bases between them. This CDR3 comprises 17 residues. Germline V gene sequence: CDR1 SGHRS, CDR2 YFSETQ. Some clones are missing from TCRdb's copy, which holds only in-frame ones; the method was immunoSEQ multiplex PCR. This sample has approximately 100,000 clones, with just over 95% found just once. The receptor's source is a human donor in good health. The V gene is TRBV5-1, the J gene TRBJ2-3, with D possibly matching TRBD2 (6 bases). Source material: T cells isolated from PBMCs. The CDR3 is CASAGGLLRIDTDTQYF. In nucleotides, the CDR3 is TGCGCCAGCGCTGGGGGGTTATTACGAATAGATACAGATACGCAGTATTTT. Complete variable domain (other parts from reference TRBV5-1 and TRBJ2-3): KAGVTQTPRYLIKTRGQQVTLSCSPISGHRSVSWYQQTPGQGLQFLFEYFSETQRNKGNFPGRFSGRQFSNSRSEMNVSTLELGDSALYLCASAGGLLRIDTDTQYFGPGTRLTVL.